These 28 T cell receptor beta chains share one sample of origin, sequenced in a study of blood T cell repertoires in COVID-19. Here immunoSEQ multiplex PCR was the method, and the copy in TCRdb shows in-frame clones only, minus some. The table records around 200,000 clones, 85% of them present only once. The sequenced sample was PBMCs or T cells enriched from blood (not recorded which). The receptors stem from a man aged 35 to 55 who had recovered from COVID-19.

The rearrangement uses TRBV1 and TRBJ1-6; the table assigns TRBD1, which was not confirmed against the DNA. TRBV1 is marked as a pseudogene. The CDR3 covers 14 residues. The CDR3 DNA is TGCACCAGCAGCAAACCACAGGGGGAATCACCCCTCCACTTT. It is translated as CTSSKPQGESPLHF.

The genes are TRBV28 and TRBJ2-7, with D possibly TRBD2 on 6 matching bases. V lost 3 bases and J 3 bases, leaving 15 bases between the germline ends. The germline V gene encodes CDR1 MDHEN and CDR2 SYDVKM. The CDR3 extends over 15 amino acids. The CDR3 loop is CASSFSRASVYEQYF. The CDR3, as DNA: TGTGCCAGCAGTTTTAGTAGGGCTAGCGTCTACGAGCAGTACTTC.

The chain links TRBV13 to TRBJ2-4; TRBD1 matches 12 bases. Germline V gene lookup returns CDR1 PRHDT and CDR2 FYEKMQ (reference sequence). Trimming removed 6 bases from V and 7 bases from J; junction bases left unmatched: 7. The CDR3 totals 15 residues. The CDR3, as DNA: TGTGCCAGCAGTTGGGCCGGGACAGGGGGCAACATTCAGTACTTC. This sequence encodes CASSWAGTGGNIQYF.

V is TRBV30 and J is TRBJ1-2; D is uncertain. Trimming removed 2 bases from V and 4 bases from J, with 8 bases in between. Germline loops: CDR1 GTSNPN, CDR2 SVGIG (reference sequence). The CDR3 spans 12 residues. CDR3 DNA: TGTGCCTGGAGTTTATCAGGCTATGGCTACACCTTC. Its protein is CAWSLSGYGYTF.

V usage is TRBV7-6 and J usage is TRBJ2-7, with 7 bases fitting TRBD2. Germline V gene data show CDR1 as SGHVS and CDR2 as FNYEAQ. The trim removed 1 base at V and 3 bases at J, leaving 6 bases unmatched. The CDR3 sequence is 15 residues long. CDR3 nucleotide sequence: TGTGCCAGCAGCTTAGAAGGCGGGAGAGGCTACGAGCAGTACTTC. Its protein is CASSLEGGRGYEQYF. The full variable domain, with the rest looked up from reference TRBV7-6 and TRBJ2-7, is GAGVSQSPRYKVTKRGQDVALRCDPISGHVSLYWYRQALGQGPEFLTYFNYEAQQDKSGLPNDRFSAERPEGSISTLTIQRTEQRDSAMYRCASSLEGGRGYEQYFGPGTRLTVT.

The chain employs TRBV12-5 and TRBJ2-5; 7 bases align to TRBD2. The CDR3 contains 15 residues. Germline V gene data show CDR1 as LGHNT and CDR2 as FRNRAP. The V and J ends lost 5 bases and 5 bases, in that order; junction bases with no gene match: 11. In DNA form, the CDR3 reads TGTGCTAGTGGTCCAGGGACTATGGTCGGCGAGACCCAGTACTTC. Its protein product is CASGPGTMVGETQYF.

The CDR3: CASSSSDRGPNEQFF. DNA for the CDR3: TGTGCCAGCAGCTCCTCGGACAGGGGGCCCAATGAGCAGTTCTTC. The chain links TRBV5-4 to TRBJ2-1; 11 bases match TRBD1. The CDR3 is made up of 15 amino acids. V shed 3 bases, J shed 6 bases, and the junction held 5 bases outside the gene matches. Germline CDR1 reads SGHNT; CDR2 reads YYREEE (reference sequence).

This clone showed up just once. This chain joins TRBV30 and TRBJ2-3, with 15 positions matching TRBD2. From germline, CDR1 is GTSNPN and CDR2 SVGIG (reference sequence). This CDR3 is 15 amino acids long. The V segment lost 4 bases and the J segment 6 bases; nucleotides outside the gene matches: 5. The CDR3 protein is CAWTLGTSGRDTQYF. CDR3 in DNA: TGTGCCTGGACCCTCGGGACTAGCGGGAGGGATACGCAGTATTTT.

The chain links TRBV4-2 to TRBJ1-6, with D perhaps TRBD1 (6 bases). The germline V and J ends were trimmed by 4 bases and 7 bases, with 14 bases remaining between them. The germline V gene has CDR1 LGHNA and CDR2 YNFKEQ. This CDR3 is built from 15 residues. The CDR3 DNA sequence: TGTGCCAGCAGCCGCGAATGGGACACCAATTCACCCCTCCACTTT. The encoded protein is CASSREWDTNSPLHF.

This CDR3 is CASSFSPSALTPSPQHF. As DNA, the CDR3 is TGTGCCAGCAGCTTCTCACCTAGTGCGCTCACCCCCTCCCCCCAGCATTTT. The chain joins TRBV7-2 to TRBJ1-5; D ambiguous. The V gene lost 3 bases and the J gene lost 10 bases, with 25 bases spanning the gap. The CDR3 extends over 17 amino acids. CDR1 SGHTA and CDR2 FQGNSA come from the germline V gene.

V usage is TRBV6-5 and J usage is TRBJ1-3; D possibly corresponds to TRBD1 (5 bases). The CDR3 is 15 residues long. Trimming stripped 7 bases from V and 3 bases from J, with 16 bases between. Per the germline V gene, CDR1 is MNHEY and CDR2 is SVGAGI. Written as DNA, the CDR3 is TGTGCCAGCAAACCAGGGCCTCGGAATGGAAACACCATATATTTT. This encodes CASKPGPRNGNTIYF.

DNA of the CDR3: TGTGCCAGCGGCCTAGGCCAAGTAGCCAAAAACATTCAGTACTTC. Its translation is CASGLGQVAKNIQYF. The J gene is TRBJ2-4, the V gene TRBV6-5; the D is unclear. The CDR3 covers 15 residues. V lost 8 bases, J lost 0 bases, and 14 bases lay in between. The germline CDR1 and CDR2 sequences are MNHEY and SVGAGI.

The chain has TRBV7-2 and TRBJ2-1, with TRBD2 identical over 13 bases. The CDR3 contains 16 residues. The V segment lost 4 bases and the J segment 7 bases; nucleotides outside the gene matches: 7. The germline gives CDR1 SGHTA, CDR2 FQGNSA. The CDR3 DNA follows: TGTGCCAGCAGCTCTTCCGGGACTAGCGGGACGAATGAGCAGTTCTTC. Residues: CASSSSGTSGTNEQFF.

The chain uses TRBV2 and TRBJ2-6; weak D call: TRBD2 (5 bases). The CDR3 contains 15 residues. CDR1 SNHLY and CDR2 FYNNEI come from the germline V gene. V was pared by 5 bases and J by 0 bases, with 8 bases between. The CDR3 reads CASSSGGSGANVLTF. The CDR3 coding sequence is TGTGCCAGCAGTTCCGGAGGCTCTGGGGCCAACGTCCTGACTTTC.

The chain joins TRBV19 to TRBJ1-5; 8 nucleotides match TRBD1. This CDR3 is built from 15 residues. Germline lookup yields CDR1 LNHDA and CDR2 SQIVND (reference sequence). The V gene end was trimmed by 1 base and the J gene end by 6 bases; junction bases not matched to a gene: 5. The CDR3 sequence is CASSIATGGFQPQHF. The CDR3 nucleotides are TGTGCCAGTAGTATAGCCACAGGGGGTTTTCAGCCCCAGCATTTT.

This chain joins TRBV5-1 and TRBJ2-4; TRBD1 matches 8 bases. The V and J ends lost 0 bases and 7 bases, in that order; junction bases with no gene match: 18. The CDR3 extends over 19 amino acids. Germline CDR1 is SGHRS and CDR2 is YFSETQ. CDR3 nucleotide sequence: TGCGCCAGCAGCTTGGTTGGTTTTGGACAGGGAACGGCCAGCAACATTCAGTACTTC. Its translation is CASSLVGFGQGTASNIQYF. Full variable domain (rest looked up from reference TRBV5-1 and TRBJ2-4): KAGVTQTPRYLIKTRGQQVTLSCSPISGHRSVSWYQQTPGQGLQFLFEYFSETQRNKGNFPGRFSGRQFSNSRSEMNVSTLELGDSALYLCASSLVGFGQGTASNIQYFGAGTRLSVL.

The chain recombines TRBV9 with TRBJ1-3; D uncertain. The CDR3 covers 15 residues. Trimming took 5 bases from V and 0 from J, leaving 12 bases between them. Germline-derived CDR1 and CDR2 are SGDLS and YYNGEE. This CDR3 is CASSPDGISGNTIYF. The CDR3 coding sequence is TGTGCCAGCAGTCCCGACGGGATCTCTGGAAACACCATATATTTT.

This clone has more than one count but fewer than ten. At the DNA level, this CDR3 is encoded by other sequences in the same sample as well. The chain couples TRBV5-4 to TRBJ1-2, with TRBD1 identical over 7 bases. Per the germline V gene, CDR1 is SGHNT and CDR2 is YYREEE (reference sequence). V gave up 0 bases and J gave up 3 bases; unmatched junction bases: 2. This CDR3 is built from 14 residues. As DNA, the CDR3 is TGTGCCAGCAGCTTGGGGGACAGAGACTATGGCTACACCTTC. Amino acids: CASSLGDRDYGYTF.

This chain joins TRBV30 and TRBJ2-3; 11 bases match TRBD2. The junction had 8 bases not matched to a gene; V was cut back by 1 base and J by 2 bases. This CDR3 spans 17 amino acids. The germline CDR1 and CDR2 sequences are GTSNPN and SVGIG (reference sequence). The CDR3 spells CAWSAGRLAGSTDTQYF. The CDR3 DNA follows: TGTGCCTGGAGTGCGGGACGACTAGCGGGATCCACAGATACGCAGTATTTT.

In this sample, this clone turned up a few times. This sequence joins TRBV21-1 and TRBJ2-7; TRBD2, as called in the table, went unchecked against the DNA. TRBV21-1 counts as a pseudogene. CDR3 length equals 14 residues. The CDR3 region is CASSTPSPVYEQYF. The DNA of the CDR3 is TGTGCCAGCAGCACCCCTTCTCCCGTCTACGAGCAGTACTTC.

The CDR3 protein is CASKVSSGDYNEQFF. The CDR3 DNA reads TGCGCCAGCAAAGTCTCTAGCGGGGATTACAATGAGCAGTTCTTC. V is TRBV5-1 and J is TRBJ2-1, with 9 bases that match TRBD2. V shed 6 bases and J 4 bases; nucleotides not matched to a gene: 8. The CDR3 is 15 amino acids. Germline-derived CDR1 and CDR2 are SGHRS and YFSETQ.

The V call is TRBV7-9, the J call TRBJ1-1, with D possibly being TRBD1 (5 bases). The ends were cut back, 4 bases at V and 10 bases at J, with 13 bases in the middle. CDR1 is SEHNR, CDR2 FQNEAQ, per germline (reference sequence). The CDR3 spans 12 residues. CDR3 amino acids: CASSSGRGGAFF. The CDR3 region has the DNA TGTGCCAGCAGCTCAGGGAGGGGAGGAGCTTTCTTT.

V gene TRBV5-5 combines with J gene TRBJ2-7; a possible D gene is TRBD1 (5 bases). Per germline, CDR1 SGHKS and CDR2 YYEKEE (reference sequence). The ends were cut back, 0 bases at V and 0 bases at J, with 10 bases in the middle. The CDR3 has 15 residues. DNA for the CDR3: TGTGCCAGCAGCTTGGTGGGGCCATCCTCCTACGAGCAGTACTTC. It yields the protein CASSLVGPSSYEQYF. Drawing the rest from reference TRBV5-5 and TRBJ2-7, the complete variable domain is DAGVTQSPTHLIKTRGQQVTLRCSPISGHKSVSWYQQVLGQGPQFIFQYYEKEERGRGNFPDRFSARQFPNYSSELNVNALLLGDSALYLCASSLVGPSSYEQYFGPGTRLTVT.

V is TRBV19 and J is TRBJ2-7, with 9 bases identical to TRBD1. J was trimmed by 5 bases and V by 10 bases; bases with no gene match: 15. The CDR3 consists of 15 residues. The germline CDR1 and CDR2 sequences are LNHDA and SQIVND (reference sequence). The CDR3 bases are TGTGCCACTTCACTTACAGGGGGCTTTTCCCACGAGCAGTACTTC. Its translation: CATSLTGGFSHEQYF.

The chain is built from TRBV7-9 and TRBJ2-7; weak D call: TRBD1 (5 bases). Trimming left V 1 base short and J 4 bases short, with 14 bases between. CDR1 SEHNR and CDR2 FQNEAQ come from the germline V gene (reference sequence). The CDR3 sequence is 15 residues long. CDR3 bases: TGTGCCAGCAGCTTAGTCGCAGGGAAGTTGTACGAGCAGTACTTC. Protein sequence: CASSLVAGKLYEQYF.

The rearrangement uses TRBV12-3 or TRBV12-4 and TRBJ2-7; no firm D call. CDR3 length: 12 amino acids. Trimming pared 5 bases from V and 6 bases from J, leaving 11 bases between. CDR3 sequence reads: CASSPNNGEQYF. CDR3 DNA: TGTGCCAGCAGTCCTAATAATGGCGAGCAGTACTTC.

The chain joins TRBV24-1 to TRBJ1-2; 12 bases are shared with TRBD1. The junction had 12 bases not matched to a gene; V was cut back by 6 bases and J by 8 bases. The germline V gene encodes CDR1 KGHDR and CDR2 SFDVKD. This CDR3 spans 16 amino acids. CDR3 nucleotide sequence: TGTGCCACCAGTTCCTCTCCGGGACAGGGGGCTGGGGGCTACACCTTC. Translating gives CATSSSPGQGAGGYTF.

The V call is TRBV5-1, the J call TRBJ2-3; D is possibly TRBD1 (5 bases). The V gene lost 4 bases and the J gene lost 5 bases, with 11 bases spanning the gap. Per germline, CDR1 SGHRS and CDR2 YFSETQ. This CDR3 contains 13 residues. CDR3 sequence (DNA): TGCGCCAGCAGCCTCAGGGCTGGAGATACGCAGTATTTT. Amino acids: CASSLRAGDTQYF.